Following are 24 T cell receptor beta chains from one sample sequenced in a study of T cell responses to AZD1222 COVID-19 vaccine. TCRdb's copy holds only in-frame clones and misses some; the assay was immunoSEQ multiplex PCR. The data contain 100,000 to 150,000 clones, 75% to 90% of them singletons. The sequences come from peripheral blood, collected 28 days after the second AZD1222 dose. Receptor source: an adult who received the AZD1222 COVID-19 vaccine.

This chain connects TRBV3-1 (or the pseudogene TRBV3-2) to TRBJ1-5; D not certain. Germline V gives CDR1 LGHDT, CDR2 YNNKEL (reference sequence). V shed 0 bases and J shed 5 bases, with 11 bases lying between them. This CDR3 is built from 15 residues. CDR3 sequence reads: CASSQDGAEHQPQHF. For the CDR3, the DNA is TGTGCCAGCAGCCAAGATGGAGCAGAACATCAGCCCCAGCATTTT.

V usage is TRBV7-2 and J usage is TRBJ2-2; the match to TRBD2 covers 8 bases. Germline assignment: CDR1 SGHTA and CDR2 FQGNSA. J lost 6 bases, V lost 5 bases, and 5 bases had no gene match. This CDR3 is built from 14 residues. The CDR3 is CASSARLASGELFF. DNA for the CDR3: TGTGCCAGCAGCGCCCGACTAGCGTCCGGGGAGCTGTTTTTT.

The V call is TRBV19, the J call TRBJ1-5; 7 positions agree with TRBD1. The trim removed 2 bases at V and 4 bases at J, leaving 5 bases unmatched. From germline, CDR1 is LNHDA and CDR2 SQIVND (reference sequence). This CDR3 region has 15 residues. The CDR3 region is CASSIYRGRNQPQHF. CDR3 in DNA: TGTGCCAGTAGTATATACAGGGGAAGGAATCAGCCCCAGCATTTT.

The chain employs TRBV7-9 and TRBJ2-7; D is unclear. The CDR3 consists of 14 residues. The V end was cut by 3 bases, the J end by 6 bases, with 15 bases between. Germline V lookup: CDR1 SEHNR, CDR2 FQNEAQ (reference sequence). This CDR3 is CASSFRPPPAEQYF. As DNA, the CDR3 is TGTGCCAGCAGCTTTCGTCCCCCTCCAGCCGAGCAGTACTTC.

V and J are TRBV28 and TRBJ1-1; perhaps TRBD1 as D (5 bases). This CDR3 has 12 residues. The ends were cut back, 6 bases at V and 6 bases at J, with 11 bases in the middle. The germline V gene encodes CDR1 MDHEN and CDR2 SYDVKM. The chain's CDR3 is CASRGTASEAFF. DNA for the CDR3: TGTGCCAGCAGGGGGACCGCGTCTGAAGCTTTCTTT. Variable domain in full (rest from reference TRBV28 and TRBJ1-1): DVKVTQSSRYLVKRTGEKVFLECVQDMDHENMFWYRQDPGLGLRLIYFSYDVKMKEKGDIPEGYSVSREKKERFSLILESASTNQTSMYLCASRGTASEAFFGQGTRLTVV.

In this sample, this clone is medium-sized. The chain links TRBV7-2 to TRBJ2-7, with a weak D call TRBD2 (7 bases). The CDR3 has 14 amino acids. The germline V and J ends were trimmed by 8 bases and 5 bases, with 19 bases remaining between them. Germline V lookup: CDR1 SGHTA, CDR2 FQGNSA. The CDR3 DNA reads as TGTGCCAGCTCACGAGGGGGGGTAGGCCACGAGCAGTACTTC. This gives the protein CASSRGGVGHEQYF. The full variable domain, with the rest looked up from reference TRBV7-2 and TRBJ2-7, is GAGVSQSPSNKVTEKGKDVELRCDPISGHTALYWYRQSLGQGLEFLIYFQGNSAPDKSGLPSDRFSAERTGGSVSTLTIQRTQQEDSAVYLCASSRGGVGHEQYFGPGTRLTVT.

In DNA form, the CDR3 reads TGTGCCCAAAGACAGGGGCACCAAGAGACCCAGTACTTC. Translation gives CAQRQGHQETQYF. This chain links TRBV30 with TRBJ2-5; 8 bases are shared with TRBD1. After removal of 8 bases from V and 0 bases from J, the junction contained 5 bases not matched to a gene. This CDR3 has 13 amino acids. Germline V gives CDR1 GTSNPN, CDR2 SVGIG (reference sequence).

The chain combines TRBV2 with TRBJ1-4; D remains ambiguous. The germline V gene encodes CDR1 SNHLY and CDR2 FYNNEI. This CDR3 spans 21 amino acids. Trimming removed 6 bases at V and 0 bases at J, with 29 bases between. For the CDR3, the DNA is TGTGCCAGCAGACCGGGCCCAGCCGTCGCCTGGTATAGGGCAACTAATGAAAAACTGTTTTTT. It translates to CASRPGPAVAWYRATNEKLFF. The whole variable domain, filled in from reference TRBV2 and TRBJ1-4, reads EPEVTQTPSHQVTQMGQEVILRCVPISNHLYFYWYRQILGQKVEFLVSFYNNEISEKSEIFDDQFSVERPDGSNFTLKIRSTKLEDSAMYFCASRPGPAVAWYRATNEKLFFGSGTQLSVL.

CDR3 sequence: CASSLFGGWAYEQYF. The CDR3 DNA reads as TGTGCCAGCAGCTTATTTGGGGGGTGGGCCTACGAGCAGTACTTC. The chain combines TRBV7-9 with TRBJ2-7; weak D call: TRBD2 (6 bases). Germline CDR1 is SEHNR and CDR2 is FQNEAQ (reference sequence). Trimming removed 2 bases from V and 2 bases from J, with 13 bases in between. The CDR3 sequence is 15 residues long.

This rearrangement joins TRBV10-3 to TRBJ2-7, with D possibly TRBD2 on 6 matching bases. Deletions cut 6 bases from V and 3 bases from J, with 15 bases between. The germline gives CDR1 ENHRY, CDR2 SYGVKD. This CDR3 region has 14 residues. CDR3 coding DNA: TGTGCCATCAGCCCCGGACTACTAGGCTACGAGCAGTACTTC. Protein: CAISPGLLGYEQYF.

The chain carries TRBV6-5 and TRBJ1-2; no definite D call. The CDR3 runs to 16 residues. Trimming removed 4 bases at V and 8 bases at J, with 23 bases between. CDR1 MNHEY and CDR2 SVGAGI come from the germline V gene. The CDR3 DNA sequence: TGTGCCAGCAGTTTTAGGGTCGGAGGGAGCGGCGAAGGCTACACCTTC. Its protein is CASSFRVGGSGEGYTF.

V gene TRBV5-1 combines with J gene TRBJ1-1; D unresolved. Trimming took off 1 base at V and 1 base at J, with 5 bases between the two ends. Per germline, CDR1 SGHRS and CDR2 YFSETQ. The CDR3 totals 13 residues. The CDR3 reads CASSLSANTEAFF. The CDR3 nucleotides read TGCGCCAGCAGCTTGTCAGCGAACACTGAAGCTTTCTTT.

A single count supports this clone. V is TRBV2 and J is TRBJ1-6, with D perhaps matching TRBD1 (5 bases). The V gene lost 4 bases and the J gene lost 7 bases, with 8 bases spanning the gap. The CDR3 has 13 amino acids. Germline CDR1 reads SNHLY; CDR2 reads FYNNEI. CDR3 sequence: CASSAGTNSPLHF. CDR3 nucleotides: TGTGCCAGCAGTGCCGGGACGAATTCACCCCTCCACTTT.

The chain links TRBV18 to TRBJ2-3; maybe TRBD2 (6 bases). CDR3 length equals 15 residues. Germline values: CDR1 KGHSH, CDR2 LQKENI. V gave up 5 bases and J gave up 4 bases, with 16 bases separating them. The CDR3 DNA is TGTGCCAGCTCATCAAATATGGAGGGGCCAGATACGCAGTATTTT. Protein product: CASSSNMEGPDTQYF.

In its sample, this clone was seen a few times. The chain combines TRBV30 with TRBJ1-2; TRBD1 is a possible D gene (6 bases). Trimming took 0 bases from V and 0 from J, leaving 11 bases between them. The CDR3 length is 15 residues. The germline V gene encodes CDR1 GTSNPN and CDR2 SVGIG (reference sequence). CDR3 protein: CAWSVHGGANYGYTF. The CDR3 nucleotides read TGTGCCTGGAGTGTACATGGGGGCGCTAACTATGGCTACACCTTC.

The chain joins TRBV5-1 to TRBJ2-7; TRBD1 matches 8 bases. This CDR3 has 14 residues. Germline V CDR1 and CDR2: SGHRS, YFSETQ. Germline trimming cut 0 bases from V and 5 bases from J; bases unmatched to any gene: 4. The CDR3 loop reads CASSLVTGEHEQYF. The CDR3 bases are TGCGCCAGCAGCTTGGTGACAGGGGAGCACGAGCAGTACTTC.

In the case of this clone: Other DNA sequences from this sample encode an identical CDR3 as well. V is TRBV6-5 and J is TRBJ1-5, with D possibly matching TRBD1 (5 bases). The germline CDR1 and CDR2 sequences are MNHEY and SVGAGI. Trimming took off 0 bases at V and 7 bases at J, with 7 bases between the two ends. This CDR3 contains 13 residues. CDR3 coding DNA: TGTGCCAGCAGTTACTCGCGGGGGCAGCCCCAGCATTTT. Amino acids: CASSYSRGQPQHF.

The chain combines TRBV6-5 with TRBJ1-3, with D hard to call. The V and J ends lost 8 bases and 0 bases respectively, with 8 bases between them. The germline V gene encodes CDR1 MNHEY and CDR2 SVGAGI. The CDR3 consists of 13 residues. The CDR3 loop is CASFGSSGNTIYF. DNA for the CDR3: TGTGCCAGCTTCGGGTCCTCTGGAAACACCATATATTTT.

The chain uses TRBV7-2 and TRBJ1-4, with D uncertain. Trimming took 1 base from V and 4 from J, leaving 7 bases between them. The CDR3 contains 14 residues. In germline, CDR1 is SGHTA, CDR2 FQGNSA. The CDR3 DNA is TGTGCCAGCAGCTTAGTGGCGGATAATGAAAAACTGTTTTTT. Amino acid sequence: CASSLVADNEKLFF.

This clone has ten or more counts. The V call is TRBV7-2, the J call TRBJ1-2; possibly TRBD1 for D (6 bases). V lost 0 bases and J 3 bases, leaving 14 bases between the germline ends. Germline assignment: CDR1 SGHTA and CDR2 FQGNSA. The CDR3 sequence is 16 residues long. Written as DNA, the CDR3 is TGTGCCAGCAGCTTAGCCCCGGACAGAAATCACTATGGCTACACCTTC. This translates into CASSLAPDRNHYGYTF.

The chain couples TRBV19 to TRBJ2-3, with a weak D call TRBD2 (5 bases). V was pared by 7 bases and J by 1 base, with 15 bases between. Germline values: CDR1 LNHDA, CDR2 SQIVND (reference sequence). This CDR3 spans 15 amino acids. CDR3 in amino acids: CASKGSPWGTDTQYF. The CDR3 DNA sequence: TGTGCCAGTAAAGGGAGCCCTTGGGGCACAGATACGCAGTATTTT. Looking up the rest from reference TRBV19 and TRBJ2-3 gives the full variable domain: DGGITQSPKYLFRKEGQNVTLSCEQNLNHDAMYWYRQDPGQGLRLIYYSQIVNDFQKGDIAEGYSVSREKKESFPLTVTSAQKNPTAFYLCASKGSPWGTDTQYFGPGTRLTVL.

This clone was counted once. The chain combines TRBV6-5 with TRBJ1-2; 10 bases are shared with TRBD1. The CDR3 is 12 amino acids. Germline-derived CDR1 and CDR2 are MNHEY and SVGAGI. The CDR3 loop reads CVTRQGAYGYTF. For the CDR3, the DNA is TGTGTGACGAGACAGGGGGCTTATGGCTACACCTTC.

This chain links TRBV3-1 (or the pseudogene TRBV3-2) with TRBJ1-2; D is possibly TRBD1 (6 bases). CDR1 and CDR2 (germline): LGHDT, YNNKEL (reference sequence). This CDR3 region has 13 residues. The germline V and J ends were trimmed by 3 bases and 7 bases, with 12 bases remaining between them. The CDR3 region is CASSQRGAGGYTF. CDR3 coding DNA: TGTGCCAGCAGCCAGCGGGGGGCTGGTGGCTACACCTTC.

This clone was counted only a few times. This chain uses TRBV19 with TRBJ1-5; TRBD1 aligns across 9 bases. Germline CDR1 LNHDA, CDR2 SQIVND (reference sequence). The trim removed 6 bases at V and 6 bases at J, leaving 9 bases unmatched. The CDR3 runs to 15 residues. CDR3: CASSPTGTGPQPQHF. DNA of the CDR3: TGTGCCAGTAGCCCCACCGGGACAGGGCCTCAGCCCCAGCATTTT. The full variable domain, completed using reference TRBV19 and TRBJ1-5, is DGGITQSPKYLFRKEGQNVTLSCEQNLNHDAMYWYRQDPGQGLRLIYYSQIVNDFQKGDIAEGYSVSREKKESFPLTVTSAQKNPTAFYLCASSPTGTGPQPQHFGDGTRLSIL.